The clone carrying this TCR beta chain was detected many times. Its antigen is unidentified. The germline V gene encodes CDR1 SGHAT and CDR2 FQNNGV. The V end lost 5 bases, the J end lost 10 bases, and 14 bases lay between the germline ends. This CDR3 comprises 12 residues. In making TCR cDNA, 5'RACE template switching added a universal primer site and UMIs to it. TCRdb re-called the 5' RACE reads with MiXCR, one entry per CDR3 protein. This table has 400,000 or so distinct CDR3 sequences, about 19% appearing once. This specimen comes from a study of T cells after yellow fever vaccination. Study-level points and caveats: Peaking on day 5 versus 15, the secondary response was faster but weaker.

This sequence originates from a man younger than 35 who received the YFV17D yellow fever vaccine. The chain joins TRBV11-2 to TRBJ1-1, with D possibly TRBD1 on 6 matching bases. Specimen: PBMCs, collected before the yellow fever booster vaccination. The CDR3 region has the DNA TGTGCCAGCAGCCCCGGGGGCCAACGAGCTTTCTTT. Encoded protein: CASSPGGQRAFF.